One sample yielded the 11 T cell receptor beta chains listed below, sequenced in a study of cytomegalovirus exposure and HLA in healthy donors. Vbeta (60) and Jbeta (13) primers were used in the PCR. The method was immunoSEQ multiplex PCR; TCRdb's version includes in-frame clones alone and lacks a portion of them. Altogether 250,000 or so clones are present, 85% being singletons, with the ten largest covering 1.3%. Sequenced input: PBMCs. All receptors derive from a human donor in good health.

The chain is built from TRBV11-2 and TRBJ2-7, with TRBD1 matching over 7 bases. Germline CDR1 reads SGHAT; CDR2 reads FQNNGV. The CDR3 is 13 residues long. With V trimmed by 4 bases and J by 6 bases, 6 bases remained unmatched. Here the CDR3 DNA reads TGTGCCAGCAGCTCCACAGGGGTGGGCGAGCAGTACTTC. Its translation: CASSSTGVGEQYF.

A single count supports this clone. The chain has TRBV2 and TRBJ2-7, with TRBD1 matching over 7 bases. The V gene end was trimmed by 6 bases and the J gene end by 0 bases; junction bases not matched to a gene: 14. CDR1 and CDR2 (germline): SNHLY, FYNNEI. This CDR3 is 17 amino acids long. The CDR3 region has the DNA TGTGCCAGCAGGGACAGGCCAACCAAAATGGCCTCCTACGAGCAGTACTTC. Protein sequence: CASRDRPTKMASYEQYF. Drawing the rest from reference TRBV2 and TRBJ2-7, the complete variable domain is EPEVTQTPSHQVTQMGQEVILRCVPISNHLYFYWYRQILGQKVEFLVSFYNNEISEKSEIFDDQFSVERPDGSNFTLKIRSTKLEDSAMYFCASRDRPTKMASYEQYFGPGTRLTVT.

V gene TRBV19 combines with J gene TRBJ2-7, with TRBD2 as a possible D gene (5 bases). The germline V and J ends were trimmed by 0 bases and 8 bases, with 14 bases remaining between them. The CDR3 is 14 residues long. Germline V gives CDR1 LNHDA, CDR2 SQIVND (reference sequence). CDR3 protein: CASSIDPFSDKQYF. The CDR3 DNA sequence: TGTGCCAGTAGTATAGATCCTTTTAGCGACAAGCAGTACTTC.

The chain carries TRBV6-1 and TRBJ2-7; D is possibly TRBD1 (6 bases). The CDR3 runs to 16 residues. The germline V gene has CDR1 MNHNS and CDR2 SASEGT. V lost 2 bases to trimming and J lost 4 bases, with 18 bases between them. The CDR3 nucleotides read TGTGCCAGCAGTGAATTCTTAACAGGGTCCTTGTACGAGCAGTACTTC. This translates into CASSEFLTGSLYEQYF.

The V and J genes are TRBV15 and TRBJ1-2; D not resolved. V lost 5 bases to trimming and J lost 2 bases, with 6 bases between them. CDR3 size: 12 residues. Germline V gene data show CDR1 as LNHNV and CDR2 as YYDKDF (reference sequence). The CDR3 DNA follows: TGTGCCACCAGCCGCGGGAACTATGGCTACACCTTC. Protein sequence: CATSRGNYGYTF.

The chain is built from TRBV29-1 and TRBJ1-1; 11 bases fit TRBD1. The CDR3 spans 17 residues. J was trimmed by 5 bases and V by 0 bases; bases with no gene match: 11. Per germline, CDR1 SQVTM and CDR2 ANQGSEA. The chain's CDR3 is CSVEDRTDRGLGTEAFF. The CDR3 DNA follows: TGCAGCGTTGAAGATCGGACGGACAGGGGGCTCGGAACTGAAGCTTTCTTT.

In its sample, this clone was seen once. J is TRBJ1-2 and V is TRBV7-9; 8 nucleotides agree with TRBD1. This CDR3 is built from 15 residues. J lost 3 bases, V lost 4 bases, and 7 bases had no gene match. CDR1 and CDR2 from the germline V gene are SEHNR and FQNEAQ (reference sequence). The CDR3 reads CASSSRSTGDYGYTF. The CDR3 coding sequence is TGTGCCAGCAGCTCCCGATCGACAGGGGACTATGGCTACACCTTC.

The CDR3 here is CASSERSRETQYF. The DNA for the CDR3 is TGTGCCAGCAGTGAACGCTCGAGAGAGACCCAGTACTTC. The rearrangement joins TRBV2 to TRBJ2-5; no reliable D call. This CDR3 has 13 amino acids. V was trimmed by 2 bases and J by 4 bases, leaving 8 bases between them. The germline CDR1 and CDR2 sequences are SNHLY and FYNNEI.

Comment on this clone: One junction end disagrees with the germline gene, perhaps due to a read error. The chain has TRBV4-1 and TRBJ2-1, with TRBD1 matching 10 bases. The CDR3 is 18 residues long. Germline V CDR1 and CDR2: MGHRA, YSYEKL. CDR3 sequence reads: CASSHKGTGDWVWNEQFF. CDR3 bases: TGCGCCAGTAGCCACAAGGGGACAGGGGATTGGGTTTGGAATGAGCAGTTCTTC.

This chain connects TRBV29-1 to TRBJ2-3; a possible D gene is TRBD1 (5 bases). The V end was cut by 5 bases, the J end by 4 bases, with 13 bases between. The CDR3 loop spans 13 amino acids. Per germline, CDR1 SQVTM and CDR2 ANQGSEA. CDR3 protein: CSVYPQGADTQYF. Written as DNA, the CDR3 is TGCAGCGTTTACCCTCAGGGCGCAGATACGCAGTATTTT.

The J gene is TRBJ1-2, the V gene TRBV5-6; 9 bases are a match to TRBD1. CDR1 is SGHDT and CDR2 is YYEEEE in the germline V gene. V shed 4 bases, J shed 8 bases, and the junction held 6 bases outside the gene matches. This CDR3 contains 13 residues. The CDR3 DNA reads TGTGCCAGCAGCCTGACAGGGGGAGAGGGCTACACCTTC. Amino acid sequence: CASSLTGGEGYTF.